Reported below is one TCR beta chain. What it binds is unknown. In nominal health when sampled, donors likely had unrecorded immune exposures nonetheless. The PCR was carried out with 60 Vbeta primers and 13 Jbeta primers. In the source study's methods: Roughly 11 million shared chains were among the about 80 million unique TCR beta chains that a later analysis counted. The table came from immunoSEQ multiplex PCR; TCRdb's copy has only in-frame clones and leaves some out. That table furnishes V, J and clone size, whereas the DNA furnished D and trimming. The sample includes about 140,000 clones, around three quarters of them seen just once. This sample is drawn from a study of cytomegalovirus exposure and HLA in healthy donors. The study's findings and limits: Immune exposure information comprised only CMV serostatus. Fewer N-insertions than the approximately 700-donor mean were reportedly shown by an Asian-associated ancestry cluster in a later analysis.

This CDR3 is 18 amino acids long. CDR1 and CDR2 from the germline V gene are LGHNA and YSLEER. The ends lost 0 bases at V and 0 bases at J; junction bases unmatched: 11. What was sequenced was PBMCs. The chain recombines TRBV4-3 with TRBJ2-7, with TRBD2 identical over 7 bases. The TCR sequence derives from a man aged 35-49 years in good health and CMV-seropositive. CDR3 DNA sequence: TGCGCCAGCAGCCAAGATCTTGTAACAGGCGGGAGCTCCTACGAGCAGTACTTC. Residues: CASSQDLVTGGSSYEQYF.